The 24 T cell receptor delta chains listed next were all sequenced from one sample in a study of Vγ9Vδ2 T cells in congenital toxoplasmosis. A single-tube template-switch cDNA reaction was primed with TRGC- and TRDC-specific primers. The TRGC primer design covered both constant genes, TRGC1 and TRGC2. TCRdb processed the reads again with the CATT caller. In the table there are roughly 900 delta-chain clones, just under 20% of which are singletons. The material sequenced was gamma-delta T cells from blood. Receptors were obtained from a child younger than 10 born to a mother with Toxoplasma gondii infection during pregnancy, either congenitally infected or uninfected (not recorded which).

Turning to this clone: A much more abundant neighbour one base away suggests this may be a read error. This chain uses TRDV2 with TRDJ1, with TRDD3 matching 10 bases. The J gene was missing in TCRdb and was found by matching the end of the DNA to germline. CDR3 size: 15 residues. CDR1 GEAIGNYY and CDR2 EKD come from the germline V gene. Trimming removed 3 bases from V and 4 bases from J; junction bases left unmatched: 7. This CDR3 is CACDPWGIHNDKLIF. The CDR3, as DNA: TGTGCCTGTGACCCTTGGGGGATACACAACGATAAACTCATCTTT.

About this clone: This may come from a read error, since a much larger clone is one base off. For the V gene the call is TRDV2; the J gene has no call; TRDD3, the table's D call, was not compared with the DNA. Germline values: CDR1 GEAIGNYY, CDR2 EKD. The CDR3 is 16 amino acids. CDR3 loop: CACDYTGVSLTAQRFF. The CDR3 DNA follows: TGTGCCTGTGACTATACTGGGGTATCTTTGACAGCACAACGCTTCTTT.

This clone is termed large. This chain links TRDV2 with TRDJ1; the match to TRDD3 covers 13 bases. There are 17 residues in the CDR3. Germline V CDR1 and CDR2: GEAIGNYY, EKD. V trimming: 2 bases; J trimming: 8 bases; junction bases outside the gene matches: 13. CDR3 residues: CACDIIPVLGDTTKLIF. The CDR3 coding sequence is TGTGCCTGTGACATAATTCCCGTACTGGGGGATACGACGAAACTCATCTTT.

Turning to this clone: A far larger clone is a single base away, which makes a read error likely. The chain has TRAV29/DV5 and TRDJ3; D unclear. TCRdb carries no J gene annotation; the J gene was assigned here by matching the DNA with germline. Looked up from germline, CDR1 is NSMFDY and CDR2 is ISSIKDK. V was cut by 2 bases and J by 0 bases, with 6 bases left in between. The CDR3 totals 15 residues. DNA of the CDR3: TGTGCAGCAAGGGGAAACTCCTGGGACACCCGACAGATGTTTTTC. This codes for CAARGNSWDTRQMFF.

Note on this clone: This clone may be a read error of a much larger clone one base away. The chain recombines TRDV1 with TRDJ1; D might be TRDD3 (5 bases). CDR3 length equals 18 residues. Looked up from germline, CDR1 is TSWWSYY and CDR2 is QGS. The V end lost 5 bases, the J end lost 0 bases, and 22 bases lay between the germline ends. DNA for the CDR3: TGTGCTCTTGGGTGTCTTGAGGCCTCGAGGGGGTACACCGATAAACTCATCTTT. It encodes CALGCLEASRGYTDKLIF.

A J gene of TRDJ3 was called, though the V gene was not; TRDD3 was called by the table and not checked on the DNA. This CDR3 spans 17 amino acids. The CDR3 spells CASDTVLGSWDTRQMFF. The DNA of the CDR3 is TGTGCCAGTGACACCGTACTGGGCTCCTGGGACACCCGACAGATGTTTTTC.

This clone rates as medium-sized. The chain has TRDV2 and TRDJ2; 11 nucleotides match TRDD3. The germline CDR1 and CDR2 sequences are GEAIGNYY and EKD. The CDR3 has 16 amino acids. V lost 3 bases, J lost 0 bases, and 2 bases stayed unmatched. The CDR3 region is CACDVLGDTLTAQLFF. As DNA, the CDR3 is TGTGCCTGTGACGTACTGGGGGATACTTTGACAGCACAACTCTTCTTT.

The V gene is TRDV2, the J gene TRDJ1, with 10 bases aligning to TRDD3. Germline matching of the DNA provided the J gene here, since TCRdb leaves it blank. Germline loops: CDR1 GEAIGNYY, CDR2 EKD. The CDR3 has 16 residues. V shed 0 bases, J shed 0 bases, and the junction held 3 bases outside the gene matches. The CDR3 nucleotides read TGTGCCTGTGACACCCTTACTGGGGGATACACCGATAAACTCATCTTT. This encodes CACDTLTGGYTDKLIF.

On this clone: The sample has other DNA sequences that encode this CDR3 too. This chain uses TRDV1 with TRDJ1; tentatively, D is TRDD2 (6 bases). V dropped 2 bases and J dropped 0 bases, with 28 bases sitting between them. Germline loops: CDR1 TSWWSYY, CDR2 QGS. The CDR3 runs 21 residues. CDR3 sequence: CALGEGLPSDLGLLYTDKLIF. CDR3 DNA: TGTGCTCTTGGGGAAGGCCTTCCCTCCGATTTGGGGCTCCTGTACACCGATAAACTCATCTTT.

By proportion, this clone is medium-sized. Different DNA sequences within this sample yield the same CDR3. The rearrangement links TRDV2 to TRDJ1; 10 bases fit TRDD3. J gave up 2 bases and V 0 bases, and 2 bases lay outside the gene matches. Germline assignment: CDR1 GEAIGNYY and CDR2 EKD. The CDR3 has 15 residues. CDR3 loop: CACDTLLGDTDKLIF. The CDR3 region has the DNA TGTGCCTGTGACACCCTACTGGGGGATACCGATAAACTCATCTTT.

This clone was observed a single time. V usage is TRDV2 and J usage is TRDJ2; 10 bases line up with TRDD3. TCRdb is silent on the J gene; assignment here came from matching the DNA to germline. Germline-derived CDR1 and CDR2 are GEAIGNYY and EKD. This CDR3 region has 14 residues. V lost 0 bases, J lost 6 bases, and 0 bases stayed unmatched. CDR3 nucleotides: TGTGCCTGTGACACCGGGGGATACGCAGCACAACTCTTCTTT. Translating gives CACDTGGYAAQLFF.

Points on this clone: A far bigger clonotype differs at one base, so this is likely a read error. The genes are TRDV2 and TRDJ1, with 7 bases fitting TRDD3. In the absence of a J gene in TCRdb, the DNA was matched to germline to assign it here. CDR1 and CDR2 (germline): GEAIGNYY, EKD. Trimming at V came to 1 base and at J to 1 base, leaving 2 bases not matched to a gene. This CDR3 comprises 14 residues. The CDR3 bases are TGTGCCTGTGACACGCTGGGGGGCACCGATAAACTCATCTTT. It specifies CACDTLGGTDKLIF.

Worth noting for this clone: This clone may be a read error of a much larger clone one base away. The rearrangement joins TRDV3 to TRDJ1, with 11 positions matching TRDD3. The CDR3 covers 16 residues. Trimming removed 1 base from V and 1 base from J; junction bases left unmatched: 8. The germline gives CDR1 TVYSNPD, CDR2 GDNSRS (reference sequence). The CDR3 is CAFTTTGGYCTDKLIF. For the CDR3, the DNA is TGTGCCTTTACTACGACTGGGGGATATTGCACCGATAAACTCATCTTT.

In this sample, this clone turned up once. A read error is possible here, since a much larger clone lies one base away. The V and J genes are TRDV2 and TRDJ1, with 7 bases lining up with TRDD3. No J gene was available from TCRdb, and it was assigned here by a germline match of the DNA. The CDR3 extends over 20 amino acids. Germline V gene sequence: CDR1 GEAIGNYY, CDR2 EKD. Trimming removed 5 bases from V and 5 bases from J; junction bases left unmatched: 28. The CDR3 DNA reads as TGTGCCTGTGTCCGAAAACTTCCACACTGGGGATATGGCCGCACAGATAAACTCATCTTT. Its protein is CACVRKLPHWGYGRTDKLIF.

By frequency in the sample, this clone is large. The same CDR3 can be traced to other DNA sequences in this sample. V and J are TRDV1 and TRDJ1, with 12 bases that match TRDD3. Trimming cost V 4 bases and J 3 bases; bases outside gene matches: 9. CDR1 and CDR2 from the germline V gene are TSWWSYY and QGS. The CDR3 length is 17 residues. CDR3 residues: CALGAAGGYAIADKLIF. The CDR3 DNA is TGTGCTCTTGGGGCCGCTGGGGGATACGCGATCGCCGATAAACTCATCTTT.

V usage is TRDV2 and J usage is TRDJ1, with 8 bases aligning to TRDD3. The germline gives CDR1 GEAIGNYY, CDR2 EKD. The CDR3 has 19 residues. V shed 0 bases and J 1 base; nucleotides not matched to a gene: 15. This CDR3 is CACDTLLGGSPTFTDKLIF. CDR3 DNA: TGTGCCTGTGACACCTTACTGGGGGGTTCGCCGACGTTCACCGATAAACTCATCTTT.

This clone is categorized as large. The chain uses TRDV2 and TRDJ1, with 9 nucleotides matching TRDD3. The CDR3 contains 19 residues. Germline CDR1 GEAIGNYY, CDR2 EKD. Trimming cost V 0 bases and J 3 bases; bases outside gene matches: 16. The CDR3 reads CACDTVKLGDNITPDKLIF. The CDR3 bases are TGTGCCTGTGACACCGTGAAATTGGGGGATAATATAACCCCCGATAAACTCATCTTT.

This clone was observed a few times. It differs at one base from a far larger clone, so likely a read error. This chain uses TRDV1 with TRDJ2; 7 bases are shared with TRDD3. Germline loops: CDR1 TSWWSYY, CDR2 QGS. Trimming at V came to 2 bases and at J to 12 bases, leaving 24 bases not matched to a gene. The CDR3 has 19 residues. The CDR3 coding sequence is TGTGCTCTTGGGGAATGTGCTCCTATCTCTGGGGATAACACCGATAAACTCTTCTTT. Translated: CALGECAPISGDNTDKLFF.

There are a few counts of this clone. The V gene lacks a call, and TRDJ1 is the J gene; TRDD3 reflects the table's D call only, with no check against the DNA. CDR3 length equals 19 residues. CDR3 nucleotide sequence: TGCAGTGGTATCAACGCAGAGTACATGGGGAGCCGGAGAGTCGATAAACTCATCTTT. This gives the protein CSGINAEYMGSRRVDKLIF.

This clone was seen a few times. This may arise from a read error, as a much more abundant clone is one base away. The rearrangement links TRAV38-2/DV8 to TRDJ1; D not resolved. V lost 4 bases to trimming and J lost 8 bases, with 21 bases between them. Germline CDR1 is TSESDYY and CDR2 is QEAYKQQN. The length of the CDR3 is 15 residues. CDR3 loop: CAYRAKGGGRPKLIF. CDR3 nucleotides: TGTGCTTATAGGGCCAAAGGTGGCGGTCGACCCAAACTCATCTTT.

This clone has just a few counts. One base separates it from a far larger clone, so it is likely a read error. Additional DNA sequences in this sample encode the identical CDR3. The chain joins TRDV1 to TRDJ1; TRDD3 aligns across 10 bases. Looked up from germline, CDR1 is TSWWSYY and CDR2 is QGS. The CDR3 runs to 17 residues. This chain's CDR3 is CALGELSWGIIPDKLIF. CDR3 in DNA: TGTGCTCTTGGAGAACTTAGCTGGGGGATAATCCCCGATAAACTCATCTTT.

This clone counts as medium-sized. The chain combines TRDV2 with TRDJ3, with 11 bases fitting TRDD3. Losses at the gene ends were 2 bases for V and 2 bases for J; bases not matched to a gene: 4. The CDR3 sequence is 18 residues long. Germline V gene sequence: CDR1 GEAIGNYY, CDR2 EKD. The CDR3 DNA reads TGTGCCTGTGACAAAATACTGGGGGATACCTGGGACACCCGACAGATGTTTTTC. The encoded protein is CACDKILGDTWDTRQMFF.

Of note for this clone: A clone one base away is much larger, so this may be a read error. This chain links TRDV2 with TRDJ1; 9 bases match TRDD2. Matching the DNA to germline supplied the J gene, which TCRdb does not give. Germline CDR1 and CDR2: GEAIGNYY and EKD. The CDR3 spans 21 residues. CDR3 sequence reads: CASDTVPSYERVSKYTDKLIF. CDR3 nucleotide sequence: TGTGCCAGTGACACGGTTCCTTCCTACGAGCGGGTGTCGAAGTACACCGATAAACTCATCTTT.

V gene TRDV2 combines with J gene TRDJ3; 9 nucleotides match TRDD3. The J gene, left out of TCRdb, was set here by checking the DNA against germline. This CDR3 has 17 amino acids. After removal of 2 bases from V and 1 base from J, the junction contained 2 bases not matched to a gene. CDR1 and CDR2 from the germline V gene are GEAIGNYY and EKD. CDR3 sequence: CACDNTGGSWDTRQMFF. The CDR3 DNA reads as TGTGCCTGTGACAATACTGGGGGATCCTGGGACACCCGACAGATGTTTTTC.